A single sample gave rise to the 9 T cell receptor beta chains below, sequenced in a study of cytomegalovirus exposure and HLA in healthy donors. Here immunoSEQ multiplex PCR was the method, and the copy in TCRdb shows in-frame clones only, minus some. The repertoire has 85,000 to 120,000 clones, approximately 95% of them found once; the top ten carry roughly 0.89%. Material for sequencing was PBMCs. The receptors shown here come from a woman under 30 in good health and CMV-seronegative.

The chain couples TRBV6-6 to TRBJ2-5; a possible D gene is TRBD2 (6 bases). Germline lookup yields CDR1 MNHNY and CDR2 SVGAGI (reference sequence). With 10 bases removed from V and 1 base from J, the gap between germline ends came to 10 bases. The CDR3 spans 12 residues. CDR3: CATRTTQETQYF. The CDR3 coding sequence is TGTGCCACTAGGACTACCCAAGAGACCCAGTACTTC.

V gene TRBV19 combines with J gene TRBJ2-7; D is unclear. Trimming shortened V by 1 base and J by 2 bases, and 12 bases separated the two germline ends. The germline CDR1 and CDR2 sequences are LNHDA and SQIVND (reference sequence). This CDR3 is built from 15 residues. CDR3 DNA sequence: TGTGCCAGTAGTATAGGAGAAGCTCGTCCCTACGAGCAGTACTTC. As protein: CASSIGEARPYEQYF.

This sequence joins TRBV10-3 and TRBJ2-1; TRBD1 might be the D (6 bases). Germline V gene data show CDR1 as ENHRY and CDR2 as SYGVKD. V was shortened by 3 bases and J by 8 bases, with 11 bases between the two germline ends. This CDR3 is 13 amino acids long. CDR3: CAISENREDEQFF. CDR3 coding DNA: TGTGCCATCAGTGAAAACAGGGAAGATGAGCAGTTCTTC.

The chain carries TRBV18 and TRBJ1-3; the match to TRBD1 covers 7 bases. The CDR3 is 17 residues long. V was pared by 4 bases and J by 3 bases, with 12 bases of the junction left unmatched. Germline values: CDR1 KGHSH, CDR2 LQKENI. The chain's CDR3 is CASSQTTGSTFGNTIYF. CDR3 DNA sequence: TGTGCCAGCTCACAGACGACAGGGTCAACGTTTGGAAACACCATATATTTT.

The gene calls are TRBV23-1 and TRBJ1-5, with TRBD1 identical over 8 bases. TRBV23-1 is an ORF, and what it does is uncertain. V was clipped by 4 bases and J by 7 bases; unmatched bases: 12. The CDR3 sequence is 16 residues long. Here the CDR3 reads CASSPPSGGVRQPQHF. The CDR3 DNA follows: TGCGCCAGCAGTCCACCTTCAGGGGGCGTAAGACAGCCCCAGCATTTT.

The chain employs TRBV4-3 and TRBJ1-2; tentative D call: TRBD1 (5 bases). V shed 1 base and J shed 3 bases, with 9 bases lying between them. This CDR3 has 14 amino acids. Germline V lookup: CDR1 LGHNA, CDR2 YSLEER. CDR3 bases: TGCGCCAGCAGCCAAGGGGGCTCGGACTATGGCTACACCTTC. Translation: CASSQGGSDYGYTF.

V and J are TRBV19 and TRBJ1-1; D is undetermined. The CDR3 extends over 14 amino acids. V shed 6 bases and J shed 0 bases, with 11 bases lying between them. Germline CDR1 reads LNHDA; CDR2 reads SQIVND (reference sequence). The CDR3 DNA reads TGTGCCAGTAGCTACGGGATATTGAACACTGAAGCTTTCTTT. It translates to CASSYGILNTEAFF.

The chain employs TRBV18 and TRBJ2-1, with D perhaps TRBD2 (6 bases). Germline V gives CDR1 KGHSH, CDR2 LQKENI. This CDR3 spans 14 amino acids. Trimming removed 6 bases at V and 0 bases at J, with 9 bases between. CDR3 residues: CASSGLSSYNEQFF. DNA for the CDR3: TGTGCCAGCTCGGGACTGAGCTCCTACAATGAGCAGTTCTTC.

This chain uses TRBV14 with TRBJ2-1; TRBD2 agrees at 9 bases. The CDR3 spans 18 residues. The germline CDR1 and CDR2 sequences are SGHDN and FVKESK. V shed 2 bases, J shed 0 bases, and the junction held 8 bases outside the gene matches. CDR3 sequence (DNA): TGTGCCAGCAGCCAAAGTCTAGCGGGGTCGAGCTCCTACAATGAGCAGTTCTTC. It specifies CASSQSLAGSSSYNEQFF.